This T cell receptor beta chain was profiled in a study of a mutant IDH1 vaccine in newly diagnosed glioma. Study results and limitations: A vaccine-induced immune response developed in about 93% of the patients.

As to this clone: Its antigen is still unknown.

Trimming left V 1 base short and J 7 bases short, with 17 bases between. CDR1 is MGHRA and CDR2 is YSYEKL in the germline V gene. The CDR3 covers 16 residues. Sample time point: week 35, safety follow-up. Every single dose of the vaccine, 300 ug of mutant IDH1 20-mer peptide, came with topical imiquimod. Using immunoSEQ multiplex PCR, the repertoire was profiled, and TCRdb retains in-frame clones only, with some absent. Among about 46,000 clones listed, around 92% were seen once. This chain uses TRBV4-1 with TRBJ2-1; D is perhaps TRBD1 (9 bases). The material was PBMCs, obtained from a glioma patient whose treatment included an IDH1 peptide vaccine. The receptor's source is a man over 45 with glioma. In DNA, the CDR3 is TGCGCCAGCAGCCAAGCAACAGGGGGCGGGAGGAATGAGCAGTTCTTC. Its translation: CASSQATGGGRNEQFF.